Listed below are T cell receptor beta chains from one sample, sequenced in a study of patients and donors after allogeneic stem cell transplantation. A single record per CDR3 protein comes from TCRdb applying MiXCR to the RT-PCR reads. Here the sample spans 8,500 to 13,000 distinct CDR3 sequences, 22% being singletons. The sequenced sample consisted of blood, either unsorted or a sorted T cell fraction (not recorded which). These receptors were collected from a human donor who was either an allogeneic HSCT recipient or a stem cell or donor lymphocyte infusion donor (not recorded which). It is not recorded whose cells these are; they may come from a transplant donor. Each CDR3 is given with its conserved first and last residue. D genes are given only for firm matches. Clone size, where shown, is once, few, many, or a class for clones that have expanded.

size: few; J: TRBJ2-6; V: TRBV29-1; length: 14; D: .; CDR3: CSAVQGSGANVLTF; DNA: TGCAGCGCCGTTCAGGGGTCTGGGGCCAACGTCCTGACTTTC
size: .; J: TRBJ2-1; V: TRBV3-1; length: 14; D: .; CDR3: CASSQAARVSEQFF; DNA: TGTGCCAGCAGCCAGGCTGCCAGGGTGAGTGAGCAGTTCTTC
size: .; J: TRBJ1-4; V: TRBV20-1; length: 17; D: TRBD1; CDR3: CSARTGGTVPLNEKLFF; DNA: TGCAGTGCTAGAACAGGGGGAACCGTCCCCCTTAATGAAAAACTGTTTTTT
size: few; J: TRBJ2-3; V: TRBV14; length: 17; D: .; CDR3: CASSQANSLARPDTQYF; DNA: TGTGCCAGCAGCCAAGCAAATAGCCTAGCGAGGCCAGATACGCAGTATTTT
size: .; J: TRBJ2-2; V: TRBV30; length: 12; D: .; CDR3: CARQGGNGELFF; DNA: TGTGCCCGACAGGGAGGGAACGGGGAGCTGTTTTTT
size: .; J: TRBJ1-6; V: TRBV6-5; length: 15; D: .; CDR3: CASTRTGARNSPLHF; DNA: TGTGCCAGCACCCGGACGGGGGCGAGAAATTCACCCCTCCACTTT
size: .; J: TRBJ1-5; V: TRBV5-4; length: 14; D: .; CDR3: CASSIGPINQPQHF; DNA: TGTGCCAGCAGCATCGGACCTATAAATCAGCCCCAGCATTTT
size: .; J: TRBJ1-1; V: TRBV3-1; length: 13; D: .; CDR3: CASSQGGYSEAFF; DNA: TGTGCCAGCAGCCAAGGAGGATACAGTGAAGCTTTCTTT
size: .; J: TRBJ2-1; V: TRBV7-9; length: 15; D: .; CDR3: CASSLASPGTIEQFF; DNA: TGTGCCAGCAGCTTAGCGAGTCCCGGGACCATAGAGCAGTTCTTC
size: few; J: TRBJ1-5; V: TRBV2; length: 14; D: TRBD1; CDR3: CASTAGGAFQPQHF; DNA: TGTGCCAGCACAGCAGGGGGCGCATTTCAGCCCCAGCATTTT
size: many; J: TRBJ1-5; V: TRBV30; length: 13; D: TRBD1; CDR3: CAWSNRGDQPQHF; DNA: TGTGCCTGGAGTAACAGGGGCGATCAGCCCCAGCATTTT
size: once; J: TRBJ1-2; V: TRBV7-9; length: 14; D: .; CDR3: CASSLFGDSYGYTF; DNA: TGTGCCAGCAGCTTATTCGGGGATTCCTATGGCTACACCTTC
size: many; J: TRBJ1-3; V: TRBV5-1; length: 16; D: TRBD1; CDR3: CASSGSGTVSGNTIYF; DNA: TGCGCCAGCAGCGGCTCCGGGACAGTTTCTGGAAACACCATATATTTT
size: .; J: TRBJ1-4; V: TRBV5-1; length: 16; D: TRBD1; CDR3: CASSLAPGTGNEKLFF; DNA: TGCGCCAGCAGCTTGGCCCCCGGGACAGGGAATGAAAAACTGTTTTTT
size: .; J: TRBJ2-3; V: TRBV20-1; length: 15; D: TRBD2; CDR3: CSAAHSGGAVDTQYF; DNA: TGCAGTGCAGCCCATAGCGGGGGGGCGGTAGATACGCAGTATTTT
size: .; J: TRBJ2-2; V: TRBV11-2; length: 12; D: TRBD1; CDR3: CASSFTGGKLFF; DNA: TGTGCCAGCAGCTTCACAGGGGGGAAGCTGTTTTTT
size: medium-sized; J: TRBJ2-1; V: TRBV20-1; length: 18; D: TRBD2; CDR3: CSARARLADLGSYNEQFF; DNA: TGCAGTGCTAGAGCCAGACTAGCGGACCTTGGCTCCTACAATGAGCAGTTCTTC
size: few; J: TRBJ1-2; V: TRBV5-1; length: 16; D: .; CDR3: CASSLSTGPEIYGYTF; DNA: TGCGCCAGCAGCTTAAGCACAGGCCCTGAAATTTATGGCTACACCTTC
size: .; J: TRBJ2-1; V: TRBV29-1; length: 17; D: TRBD1; CDR3: CSVTSYRGQSSYNEQFF; DNA: TGCAGCGTTACTTCCTACAGGGGGCAGAGCTCCTACAATGAGCAGTTCTTC
size: large; J: TRBJ1-1; V: TRBV4-3; length: 15; D: TRBD1; CDR3: CASSRFQDRGTEAFF; DNA: TGCGCCAGCAGCCGCTTCCAAGACAGGGGCACTGAAGCTTTCTTT
size: .; J: TRBJ2-3; V: TRBV20-1; length: 15; D: .; CDR3: CSARAQTRGRDTQYF; DNA: TGCAGTGCTAGGGCCCAGACAAGGGGTAGAGATACGCAGTATTTT
size: few; J: TRBJ1-2; V: TRBV6-6; length: 14; D: TRBD1; CDR3: CASSYGDRVRSWTF; DNA: TGTGCCAGCAGTTACGGGGACAGGGTACGGTCGTGGACCTTC
size: .; J: TRBJ1-5; V: TRBV20-1; length: 16; D: TRBD1; CDR3: CSARARTGSSNQPQHF; DNA: TGCAGTGCTAGAGCCCGGACAGGGTCAAGCAATCAGCCCCAGCATTTT
size: few; J: TRBJ2-7; V: TRBV5-1; length: 15; D: .; CDR3: CASSATAGQIYEQYF; DNA: TGCGCCAGCAGCGCGACTGCGGGACAGATCTACGAGCAGTACTTC
size: .; J: TRBJ2-1; V: TRBV20-1; length: 15; D: TRBD2; CDR3: CSAKKSGGALNEQFF; DNA: TGCAGTGCGAAAAAGAGCGGGGGGGCCCTCAATGAGCAGTTCTTC
size: few; J: TRBJ1-3; V: TRBV12-3/TRBV12-4; length: 13; D: .; CDR3: CASSLASGNTIYF; DNA: TGTGCCAGCAGTTTGGCATCTGGAAACACCATATATTTT
size: few; J: TRBJ1-1; V: TRBV3-1; length: 15; D: .; CDR3: CASSQEGGGRTEAFF; DNA: TGTGCCAGCAGCCAAGAGGGAGGGGGGAGAACTGAAGCTTTCTTT
size: .; J: TRBJ2-7; V: TRBV29-1; length: 15; D: .; CDR3: CSAVTGPRSTYEQYF; DNA: TGCAGCGCCGTGACAGGCCCTCGGTCTACCTACGAGCAGTACTTC
size: .; J: TRBJ2-1; V: TRBV5-1; length: 13; D: .; CDR3: CASSLGDGNEQFF; DNA: TGCGCCAGCAGCTTGGGGGACGGCAATGAGCAGTTCTTC
size: few; J: TRBJ1-1; V: TRBV6-2/TRBV6-3; length: 14; D: .; CDR3: CASSYGGSNTEAFF; DNA: TGTGCCAGCAGTTACGGGGGCTCGAACACTGAAGCTTTCTTT
size: few; J: TRBJ2-7; V: TRBV3-1; length: 12; D: .; CDR3: CASSQETYEQYF; DNA: TGTGCCAGCAGCCAAGAAACCTACGAGCAGTACTTC
size: many; J: TRBJ1-3; V: TRBV10-2; length: 15; D: .; CDR3: CASSNPVPPGNTIYF; DNA: TGCGCCAGCAGCAATCCAGTACCTCCTGGAAACACCATATATTTT
size: .; J: TRBJ2-1; V: TRBV12-3/TRBV12-4; length: 11; D: .; CDR3: CASSFVNEQFF; DNA: TGTGCCAGCAGTTTCGTTAATGAGCAGTTCTTC
size: medium-sized; J: TRBJ1-5; V: TRBV11-2; length: 13; D: .; CDR3: CASSFSYDQPQHF; DNA: TGTGCCAGCAGCTTTTCTTATGATCAGCCCCAGCATTTT
size: .; J: TRBJ2-7; V: TRBV7-9; length: 12; D: TRBD1; CDR3: CASSFLTGQRDF; DNA: TGTGCCAGCAGCTTCTTAACGGGACAGAGGGACTTC
size: .; J: TRBJ2-7; V: TRBV19; length: 15; D: .; CDR3: CASSPRTGNLYEQYF; DNA: TGTGCCAGTAGTCCCCGGACTGGGAACCTGTACGAGCAGTACTTC
size: many; J: TRBJ2-1; V: TRBV7-9; length: 16; D: TRBD2; CDR3: CASSPRGASGLNEQFF; DNA: TGTGCCAGCAGCCCACGCGGGGCTAGCGGGTTAAATGAGCAGTTCTTC
size: few; J: TRBJ1-5; V: TRBV10-2; length: 14; D: .; CDR3: CASSESGGNQPQHF; DNA: TGCGCCAGCAGTGAGTCGGGGGGCAATCAGCCCCAGCATTTT
size: .; J: TRBJ2-5; V: TRBV27; length: 16; D: TRBD2; CDR3: CASSLWSGGIIETQYF; DNA: TGTGCCAGCAGTTTATGGTCCGGGGGGATAATCGAGACCCAGTACTTC
size: .; J: TRBJ1-1; V: TRBV6-1; length: 17; D: .; CDR3: CASPKGGRPYMNTEAFF; DNA: TGTGCCAGCCCCAAGGGGGGACGGCCCTATATGAACACTGAAGCTTTCTTT
size: many; J: TRBJ1-1; V: TRBV5-1; length: 16; D: .; CDR3: CASSSRGGPKITEAFF; DNA: TGCGCCAGCAGCTCCCGTGGGGGACCCAAAATCACTGAAGCTTTCTTT
size: many; J: TRBJ1-1; V: TRBV6-5; length: 13; D: .; CDR3: CASSLRRGTEAFF; DNA: TGTGCCAGCAGTCTAAGACGGGGGACTGAAGCTTTCTTT
size: few; J: TRBJ1-1; V: TRBV29-1; length: 13; D: .; CDR3: CSAGATGNTEAFF; DNA: TGCAGCGCGGGGGCTACAGGAAACACTGAAGCTTTCTTT
size: .; J: TRBJ1-4; V: TRBV30; length: 12; D: .; CDR3: CAWSWEWEKLFF; DNA: TGTGCCTGGAGTTGGGAGTGGGAAAAACTGTTTTTT
size: few; J: TRBJ2-2; V: TRBV6-5; length: 15; D: .; CDR3: CASTRGSSGSGELFF; DNA: TGTGCCAGCACACGGGGATCGAGTGGGTCCGGGGAGCTGTTTTTT
size: many; J: TRBJ1-4; V: TRBV18; length: 14; D: .; CDR3: CASSPGQGSEKLFF; DNA: TGTGCCAGCTCACCTGGGCAAGGCAGTGAAAAACTGTTTTTT
size: many; J: TRBJ2-1; V: TRBV20-1; length: 14; D: TRBD2; CDR3: CSAPWTSGGALRLF; DNA: TGCAGTGCTCCTTGGACTAGCGGGGGGGCCCTCAGACTCTTC
size: .; J: TRBJ1-1; V: TRBV7-9; length: 13; D: .; CDR3: CASSLTGNTEAFF; DNA: TGTGCCAGCAGCTTGACAGGGAACACTGAAGCTTTCTTT
size: .; J: TRBJ1-6; V: TRBV11-2; length: 15; D: TRBD1; CDR3: CASSTTGAQDSPLHF; DNA: TGTGCCAGCAGCACAACAGGGGCGCAAGACTCACCCCTCCACTTT
size: .; J: TRBJ2-1; V: TRBV5-1; length: 16; D: TRBD1; CDR3: CASSLAGQGTYGEQFF; DNA: TGCGCCAGCAGCTTGGCCGGACAGGGTACGTACGGTGAGCAGTTCTTC
size: .; J: TRBJ1-2; V: TRBV30; length: 15; D: TRBD1; CDR3: CAWRKQGAHYYGYTF; DNA: TGTGCCTGGAGGAAACAGGGGGCGCATTACTATGGCTACACCTTC
size: .; J: TRBJ2-7; V: TRBV2; length: 14; D: TRBD1; CDR3: CASSTQGQTYEQYF; DNA: TGTGCCAGCAGTACTCAGGGACAGACCTACGAGCAGTACTTC
size: once; J: TRBJ2-1; V: TRBV2; length: 15; D: TRBD1; CDR3: CASRPPGQGINEQFF; DNA: TGTGCCAGCAGGCCCCCGGGACAGGGTATCAATGAGCAGTTCTTC
size: many; J: TRBJ1-2; V: TRBV5-6; length: 16; D: .; CDR3: CASSQTVVGERDGYTF; DNA: TGTGCCAGCAGCCAAACGGTGGTCGGGGAGAGAGATGGCTACACCTTC
size: few; J: TRBJ2-2; V: TRBV5-1; length: 16; D: .; CDR3: CASSSPAGTNTGELFF; DNA: TGCGCCAGCAGCTCCCCAGCGGGCACTAACACCGGGGAGCTGTTTTTT